The rows below give T cell receptor beta chains drawn from one sample of a study of cytomegalovirus exposure and HLA in healthy donors. Some clones are missing from TCRdb's copy, which holds only in-frame ones; the method was immunoSEQ multiplex PCR. The repertoire has 37,000 or so clones, roughly 80% of them found once; the top ten carry 7.5% to 10%. Sequenced input: PBMCs. All receptors derive from a middle-aged woman in good health and CMV-seronegative. Both conserved end residues are part of each CDR3. The order of the fields is clone size, J gene, V gene, D gene, CDR3 protein, CDR3 DNA. A D gene is named only where the DNA matches it firmly. Expanded clones get a size class; other rows say once, few or many, or leave the size out.

- | TRBJ1-2 | TRBV2 | - | CASSGRREDYGYTF | TGTGCCAGCAGTGGGCGCAGGGAAGACTATGGCTACACCTTC
- | TRBJ1-1 | TRBV18 | TRBD1 | CASSRGQGNTEAFF | TGTGCCAGCTCACGGGGACAGGGGAACACTGAAGCTTTCTTT
- | TRBJ2-7 | TRBV4-3 | - | CASSQFGGPYEQYF | TGCGCCAGCAGCCAGTTCGGGGGACCCTACGAGCAGTACTTC
few | TRBJ2-5 | TRBV6-5 | - | CASSPWTWEEETQYF | TGTGCCAGCAGTCCCTGGACGTGGGAGGAAGAGACCCAGTACTTC
- | TRBJ1-4 | TRBV5-4 | - | CASSDEGGDNEKLFF | TGTGCCAGCAGCGATGAGGGAGGGGATAATGAAAAACTGTTTTTT
- | TRBJ2-2 | TRBV27 | - | CASSLTRKTGELFF | TGTGCCAGCAGCCTAACTAGAAAAACCGGGGAGCTGTTTTTT
- | TRBJ2-3 | TRBV9 | - | CASSVWRGSADTQYF | TGTGCCAGCAGCGTGTGGAGGGGTAGTGCAGATACGCAGTATTTT
- | TRBJ2-2 | TRBV2 | - | CASSETGHTNTGELFF | TGTGCCAGCAGTGAAACAGGCCATACGAACACCGGGGAGCTGTTTTTT
- | TRBJ2-5 | TRBV7-2 | - | CASSPTRNQETQYF | TGTGCCAGCAGCCCCACGAGGAACCAAGAGACCCAGTACTTC
- | TRBJ1-6 | TRBV15 | - | CATSSQTGNSPLHF | TGTGCCACCAGCAGCCAAACAGGCAATTCACCCCTCCACTTT
- | TRBJ1-4 | TRBV28 | TRBD1 | CASSNLLGTGYEKLFF | TGTGCCAGCAGCAACCTACTAGGGACAGGGTACGAAAAACTGTTTTTT
- | TRBJ2-3 | TRBV7-8 | - | CASSLAPWTGIITDTQYF | TGTGCCAGCAGCTTAGCTCCTTGGACCGGGATTATCACAGATACGCAGTATTTT
few | TRBJ1-5 | TRBV28 | - | CASRRGLYSNQPQHF | TGTGCCAGCAGACGCGGGCTTTATAGCAATCAGCCCCAGCATTTT
- | TRBJ1-2 | TRBV15 | - | CATSREGSDYGYTF | TGTGCCACCAGCAGAGAGGGTAGCGACTATGGCTACACCTTC
few | TRBJ1-2 | TRBV18 | - | CASSPSVSWDITNYGYTF | TGTGCCAGCTCACCTTCGGTTTCGTGGGACATTACTAACTATGGCTACACCTTC
- | TRBJ1-2 | TRBV4-1 | - | CASSQVGQIYGYTF | TGCGCCAGCAGCCAAGTAGGACAGATCTATGGCTACACCTTC
- | TRBJ2-7 | TRBV6-1 | TRBD1 | CASSADRDRTLQQYF | TGTGCCAGCAGTGCGGACCGGGACAGGACCCTTCAGCAGTACTTC
once | TRBJ2-3 | TRBV19 | TRBD2 | CASRKRGGDPSTDTQYF | TGTGCCAGTAGGAAGCGGGGGGGAGATCCTAGCACAGATACGCAGTATTTT
- | TRBJ2-3 | TRBV29-1 | - | CSASAGEGNTDTQYF | TGCAGCGCGAGCGCAGGGGAGGGGAACACAGATACGCAGTATTTT
- | TRBJ2-3 | TRBV18 | TRBD1 | CASSPSNRGNADTQYF | TGTGCCAGCTCACCCAGCAACAGGGGGAATGCAGATACGCAGTATTTT
- | TRBJ1-6 | TRBV4-3 | TRBD1 | CASSQDRGNNSPLHF | TGCGCCAGCAGCCAGGACAGGGGCAATAATTCACCCCTCCACTTT
- | TRBJ1-2 | TRBV9 | - | CASSVGSAGEFYGYTF | TGTGCCAGCAGCGTAGGTAGTGCAGGGGAGTTCTATGGCTACACCTTC
few | TRBJ2-1 | TRBV6-5 | - | CASRAGQPNEQFF | TGTGCCAGCAGGGCGGGACAGCCCAATGAGCAGTTCTTC
- | TRBJ1-2 | TRBV4-3 | - | CASSQGSTGTNRGYTF | TGCGCCAGCAGCCAGGGTAGTACAGGGACAAACCGGGGCTACACCTTC
- | TRBJ1-1 | TRBV18 | - | CASSSNMNTEAFF | TGTGCCAGCTCTTCGAACATGAACACTGAAGCTTTCTTT
once | TRBJ1-1 | TRBV5-1 | TRBD1 | CASSLGTGDWYTEAFF | TGCGCCAGCAGCCTCGGGACAGGGGATTGGTACACTGAAGCTTTCTTT
once | TRBJ1-5 | TRBV15 | - | CATSGDNSNQPQHF | TGTGCCACCAGCGGAGACAATAGCAATCAGCCCCAGCATTTT
- | TRBJ1-5 | TRBV7-2 | TRBD1 | CASSSGRQGGNQPQHF | TGTGCCAGCAGCTCGGGCCGACAGGGTGGCAATCAGCCCCAGCATTTT
- | TRBJ1-1 | TRBV4-1 | TRBD1 | CASSQGDRAGRTEAFF | TGCGCCAGCAGCCAAGGGGACAGGGCGGGACGGACTGAAGCTTTCTTT
- | TRBJ2-1 | TRBV9 | - | CASSVSVPGASYNEQFF | TGTGCCAGCAGCGTATCAGTCCCTGGGGCCTCCTACAATGAGCAGTTCTTC
- | TRBJ2-1 | TRBV7-2 | TRBD2 | CASSPTGSSGNNEQFF | TGTGCCAGCAGCCCAACGGGGAGTAGCGGGAATAATGAGCAGTTCTTC
- | TRBJ1-6 | TRBV18 | TRBD1 | CASSPTGDDSPLHF | TGTGCCAGCTCACCGACAGGGGATGATTCACCCCTCCACTTT
- | TRBJ1-4 | TRBV10-3 | TRBD1 | CAISGAIRQGRAANEKLFF | TGTGCCATCAGTGGTGCAATACGACAGGGGAGGGCGGCTAATGAAAAACTGTTTTTT
- | TRBJ1-1 | TRBV7-9 | - | CASSLASDTEAFF | TGTGCCAGCAGCTTAGCCTCGGACACTGAAGCTTTCTTT
- | TRBJ1-2 | TRBV4-3 | TRBD1 | CASSPQTGILNYGYTF | TGCGCCAGCAGCCCACAGACAGGGATACTTAACTATGGCTACACCTTC
- | TRBJ1-1 | TRBV6-6 | TRBD1 | CASNRQGEGTEAFF | TGTGCCAGCAACCGACAGGGGGAGGGCACTGAAGCTTTCTTT
- | TRBJ1-2 | TRBV19 | - | CASSISVANYGYTF | TGTGCCAGTAGTATTAGCGTCGCGAACTATGGCTACACCTTC
- | TRBJ1-2 | TRBV5-6 | - | CASSFYRAREAF | TGTGCCAGCAGTTTCTACAGGGCTCGAGAAGCCTTC
- | TRBJ1-5 | TRBV2 | - | CALGVLQGGNQPQHF | TGTGCCCTAGGCGTCCTTCAAGGGGGCAATCAGCCCCAGCATTTT
few | TRBJ1-1 | TRBV2 | TRBD1 | CASSEFTGAGTEAFF | TGTGCCAGCAGTGAGTTCACAGGGGCTGGCACTGAAGCTTTCTTT
- | TRBJ1-1 | TRBV29-1 | TRBD1 | CSAKRQGRTEAFF | TGCAGCGCCAAAAGACAGGGCCGAACTGAAGCTTTCTTT
few | TRBJ2-3 | TRBV5-6 | - | CATQGFSDTQYF | TGTGCCACTCAGGGGTTCTCAGATACGCAGTATTTT
once | TRBJ1-2 | TRBV6-5 | - | CASSSGWGGGYTF | TGTGCCAGCAGTTCGGGGTGGGGAGGAGGCTACACCTTC
- | TRBJ1-2 | TRBV5-1 | - | CASGLDRNYGYTF | TGCGCCAGCGGGCTTGACCGAAACTATGGCTACACCTTC
- | TRBJ2-1 | TRBV6-1 | - | CASRETYEQFF | TGTGCCAGCAGGGAAACTTATGAGCAGTTCTTC
- | TRBJ1-1 | TRBV28 | TRBD1 | CASSYEGAPRMDEAFF | TGTGCCAGCAGTTATGAGGGGGCTCCACGAATGGATGAAGCTTTCTTT
- | TRBJ2-1 | TRBV4-3 | - | CASSQEPGSYNEQFF | TGCGCCAGCAGCCAAGAACCGGGCTCCTACAATGAGCAGTTCTTC
- | TRBJ2-2 | TRBV18 | - | CASSPLPGIDGELFF | TGTGCCAGCTCACCACTTCCAGGGATAGACGGGGAGCTGTTTTTT
once | TRBJ1-6 | TRBV5-4 | - | CASSADRGTLNNSPLHF | TGTGCCAGCAGCGCGGACAGAGGGACCCTCAATAATTCACCCCTCCACTTT